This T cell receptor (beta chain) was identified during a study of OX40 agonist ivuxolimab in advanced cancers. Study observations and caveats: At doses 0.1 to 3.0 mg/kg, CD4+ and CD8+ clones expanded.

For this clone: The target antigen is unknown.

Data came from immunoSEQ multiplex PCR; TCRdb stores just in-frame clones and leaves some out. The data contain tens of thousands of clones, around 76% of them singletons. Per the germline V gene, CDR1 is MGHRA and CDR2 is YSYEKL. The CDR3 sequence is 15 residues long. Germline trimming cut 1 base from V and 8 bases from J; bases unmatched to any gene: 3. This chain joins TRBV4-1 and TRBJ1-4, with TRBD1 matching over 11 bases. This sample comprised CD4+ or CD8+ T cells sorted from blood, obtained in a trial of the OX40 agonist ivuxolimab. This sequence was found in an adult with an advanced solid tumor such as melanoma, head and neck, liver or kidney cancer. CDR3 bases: TGCGCCAGCAGCCAAGCCGGGACAGGGGGAGAAAAACTGTTTTTT. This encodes CASSQAGTGGEKLFF.